This TCR beta chain was retrieved from a study of blood T cell repertoires in COVID-19. Looking at the study overall: The United States, Italy and Spain provided the acute and convalescent COVID-19 samples. Sources were T cells, B-cell-depleted T cells, or PBMCs; the material itself was cDNA or gDNA.

As originally analysed: Amplification of reference gene primers was used by the study to estimate nucleated cell counts. Profiled with immunoSEQ multiplex PCR; TCRdb holds only in-frame clones, not every one. The V and J calls and clone size are taken from that table; D and trimming were inferred from the DNA. This table has 180,000 or so clones, about 86% appearing once. The V gene lost 8 bases and the J gene lost 4 bases, with 20 bases spanning the gap. Germline values: CDR1 MNHEY, CDR2 SVGAGI. The CDR3 is 15 amino acids. The J gene is TRBJ1-2, the V gene TRBV6-5; D is uncertain. The clonotype originates from a human donor with acute or convalescent COVID-19. The donor label of this sample is uncertain. Sequenced sample: peripheral blood. The CDR3 protein is CASSPTLGPPYGYTF. The CDR3 coding sequence is TGTGCCAGCTCGCCGACTCTAGGTCCCCCCTATGGCTACACCTTC.